Each of the 12 T cell receptor beta chains below was sequenced from the same sample in a study of a mutant IDH1 vaccine in newly diagnosed glioma. The time point: week 11, during vaccination. Vaccination used 300 ug of mutant IDH1 20-mer peptide per dose, with topical imiquimod. No antigen has been assigned to these receptors. The table came from immunoSEQ multiplex PCR; TCRdb's copy has only in-frame clones and leaves some out. Found here are under 150,000 clones, roughly nine tenths of them singletons; the top ten hold around 0.6%. The starting material was PBMCs, obtained from a glioma patient whose treatment included an IDH1 peptide vaccine. Every receptor here comes from a woman between 45 and 65 years old with glioma.

The CDR3 DNA is TGCAGTGCTAGAGGGCGGGAGCAGTTCTTC. Protein product: CSARGREQFF. The gene calls are TRBV20-1 and TRBJ2-1; D is uncertain. CDR1 and CDR2 (germline): DFQATT, SNEGSKA (reference sequence). The CDR3 consists of 10 residues. The V and J ends lost 1 base and 10 bases respectively, with 5 bases between them.

On this clone: The germline gene is not matched at one end of the junction; a read error may be the cause. V is TRBV19 and J is TRBJ1-1; D might be TRBD1 (6 bases). Germline V gives CDR1 LNHDA, CDR2 SQIVND (reference sequence). The CDR3 consists of 14 residues. The CDR3 DNA reads TGTGCCGGTAGTAGGGGGAACGGAGGCACTGAAGCTTTCTTT. Translated, it gives CAGSRGNGGTEAFF.

CDR3 region: CASSVGGSGNEQFF. The DNA for the CDR3 is TGTGCCAGCAGCGTAGGGGGTAGCGGCAATGAGCAGTTCTTC. The chain uses TRBV9 and TRBJ2-1; the D gene is possibly TRBD2 (6 bases). The ends were cut back, 0 bases at V and 6 bases at J, with 10 bases in the middle. Germline assignment: CDR1 SGDLS and CDR2 YYNGEE. This CDR3 contains 14 residues. The complete variable domain, with remaining parts taken from reference TRBV9 and TRBJ2-1, reads DSGVTQTPKHLITATGQRVTLRCSPRSGDLSVYWYQQSLDQGLQFLIQYYNGEERAKGNILERFSAQQFPDLHSELNLSSLELGDSALYFCASSVGGSGNEQFFGPGTRLTVL.

The chain has TRBV28 and TRBJ2-3; possibly TRBD1 for D (5 bases). The CDR3 has 13 amino acids. V was shortened by 6 bases and J by 3 bases, with 10 bases between the two germline ends. Looked up from germline, CDR1 is MDHEN and CDR2 is SYDVKM. CDR3 in amino acids: CASRQDGTDTQYF. In DNA form, the CDR3 reads TGTGCCAGCAGACAGGACGGGACAGATACGCAGTATTTT.

This chain connects TRBV19 to TRBJ2-6; D unclear. The CDR3 extends over 16 amino acids. V shed 5 bases and J shed 2 bases, with 13 bases lying between them. CDR1 LNHDA and CDR2 SQIVND come from the germline V gene (reference sequence). The CDR3: CASSLTAHPGANVLTF. CDR3 DNA: TGTGCCAGTAGTCTTACAGCTCACCCTGGGGCCAACGTCCTGACTTTC.

The J gene is TRBJ2-4, the V gene TRBV19; the D gene is possibly TRBD1 (6 bases). Germline lookup yields CDR1 LNHDA and CDR2 SQIVND (reference sequence). Trimming removed 5 bases from V and 2 bases from J, with 19 bases in between. The CDR3 runs 17 residues. CDR3 residues: CASSGQTQDRSKNIQYF. DNA for the CDR3: TGTGCCAGTAGTGGACAGACCCAGGATAGGTCCAAAAACATTCAGTACTTC. Combining the CDR3 with reference TRBV19 and TRBJ2-4 gives the whole variable domain DGGITQSPKYLFRKEGQNVTLSCEQNLNHDAMYWYRQDPGQGLRLIYYSQIVNDFQKGDIAEGYSVSREKKESFPLTVTSAQKNPTAFYLCASSGQTQDRSKNIQYFGAGTRLSVL.

V gene TRBV6-5 combines with J gene TRBJ2-7; D is unclear. Looked up from germline, CDR1 is MNHEY and CDR2 is SVGAGI. V lost 0 bases and J lost 4, with 10 bases in between. This CDR3 spans 14 amino acids. CDR3 DNA: TGTGCCAGCAGTTACTCAGATTCGTCTTACGAGCAGTACTTC. It codes for CASSYSDSSYEQYF.

This sequence joins TRBV11-1 and TRBJ2-3, with no clear D. V lost 3 bases, J lost 3 bases, and 10 bases lay in between. Germline CDR1 reads SGHAT; CDR2 reads FQDESV (reference sequence). This CDR3 contains 14 residues. The CDR3 here is CASSFKGWTDTQYF. As DNA, the CDR3 is TGTGCCAGCAGCTTTAAGGGTTGGACAGATACGCAGTATTTT.

Concerning this clone: This specimen includes other DNA sequences encoding the same CDR3. The V call is TRBV5-1, the J call TRBJ2-1, with 11 bases fitting TRBD2. Losses at the gene ends were 2 bases for V and 7 bases for J; bases not matched to a gene: 2. This CDR3 comprises 14 residues. Germline-derived CDR1 and CDR2 are SGHRS and YFSETQ. The CDR3 protein is CASSLTSGSNEQFF. DNA of the CDR3: TGCGCCAGCAGCTTAACTAGCGGGAGTAATGAGCAGTTCTTC.

This clone has just one count. V gene TRBV4-1 combines with J gene TRBJ2-7; TRBD2 agrees at 9 bases. The trim removed 1 base at V and 2 bases at J, leaving 6 bases unmatched. The CDR3 sequence is 16 residues long. Per germline, CDR1 MGHRA and CDR2 YSYEKL. This CDR3 reads CASSQGRIAGAYEQYF. CDR3 sequence (DNA): TGCGCCAGCAGCCAAGGCAGGATAGCGGGAGCCTACGAGCAGTACTTC.

The chain joins TRBV6-4 to TRBJ2-1; D uncertain. CDR1 is MRHNA, CDR2 SNTAGT, per germline. CDR3 size: 11 residues. Trimming removed 7 bases from V and 6 bases from J, with 7 bases in between. DNA for the CDR3: TGTGCCAGCAAAGGGTCCAATGAGCAGTTCTTC. Protein sequence: CASKGSNEQFF.

The rearrangement joins TRBV7-2 to TRBJ2-1; 10 nucleotides align to TRBD1. Germline V gene lookup returns CDR1 SGHTA and CDR2 FQGNSA. V gave up 1 base and J gave up 1 base; unmatched junction bases: 1. The CDR3 extends over 16 amino acids. The CDR3: CASSLGTGGSYNEQFF. The CDR3 DNA reads as TGTGCCAGCAGCTTAGGGACAGGGGGTTCCTACAATGAGCAGTTCTTC. The full variable domain, completed using reference TRBV7-2 and TRBJ2-1, is GAGVSQSPSNKVTEKGKDVELRCDPISGHTALYWYRQSLGQGLEFLIYFQGNSAPDKSGLPSDRFSAERTGGSVSTLTIQRTQQEDSAVYLCASSLGTGGSYNEQFFGPGTRLTVL.